What follows are 13 T cell receptor beta chains derived from one specimen sequenced in a study of blood T cells in healthy people across ages. The authors ran a second PCR of roughly 6 to 12 cycles using a sample-barcoded 5' primer and a J-beta primer mix. From the 5' RACE reads, TCRdb called clonotypes with MiXCR, one entry per CDR3 protein. The data contain about 1.8 million distinct CDR3 sequences, about 49% of them singletons. Specimen: blood. All receptors derive from a woman in her 40s in good health.

This clonotype was found a few times. This chain uses TRBV7-8 with TRBJ2-1; the match to TRBD2 covers 14 bases. The V gene end was trimmed by 5 bases and the J gene end by 8 bases; junction bases not matched to a gene: 5. CDR1 and CDR2 from the germline V gene are SGHVS and FQNEAQ. This CDR3 is built from 15 residues. CDR3 sequence: CASSRGLAGVDEQFF. The CDR3 DNA is TGTGCCAGCAGCCGGGGACTAGCGGGGGTCGATGAGCAGTTCTTC.

This clonotype was seen once. The chain employs TRBV19 and TRBJ2-1; TRBD2 might be the D (5 bases). This CDR3 is built from 14 residues. V lost 1 base and J 9 bases, leaving 13 bases between the germline ends. CDR1 is LNHDA and CDR2 is SQIVND in the germline V gene (reference sequence). The CDR3 is CASSIGGPAGEQFF. As DNA, the CDR3 is TGTGCCAGTAGTATAGGCGGACCGGCGGGTGAGCAGTTCTTC.

Worth noting for this clonotype: One end of the junction does not line up with germline, which may come from a read error. The chain couples TRBV27 to TRBJ1-4, with D unresolved. The CDR3 is made up of 14 amino acids. Germline V CDR1 and CDR2: MNHEY, SMNVEV (reference sequence). The CDR3 sequence is CASGFRATNEKLFF. The CDR3 bases are TGTGCCAGCGGTTTTAGGGCTACTAATGAAAAACTGTTTTTT.

The sample holds a few counts of this clonotype. CDR3 amino acids: CASSQDRTSSPAQYF. The CDR3 coding sequence is TGTGCCAGCAGCCAAGACCGGACTAGTTCCCCGGCGCAGTATTTT. The chain combines TRBV4-2 with TRBJ2-3, with 7 bases that match TRBD2. Unmatched junction bases numbered 10, after V lost 0 bases and J lost 10 bases. The CDR3 spans 15 residues. Germline V gives CDR1 LGHNA, CDR2 YNFKEQ.

The V gene is TRBV25-1, the J gene TRBJ1-4; D uncertain. V lost 1 base, J lost 8 bases, and 2 bases lay in between. There are 11 residues in the CDR3. CDR1 is MGHDK and CDR2 is SYGVNS in the germline V gene. As DNA, the CDR3 is TGTGCCAGCAGTGAATCCGAAAAACTGTTTTTT. Translation gives CASSESEKLFF.

The V and J genes are TRBV7-6 and TRBJ2-3; D gene ambiguous. V lost 4 bases, J lost 8 bases, and 13 bases lay in between. CDR1 SGHVS and CDR2 FNYEAQ come from the germline V gene. The CDR3 has 13 amino acids. The CDR3 sequence: CASSSPGVGTQYF. The CDR3 coding sequence is TGTGCCAGCAGCTCCCCGGGCGTCGGTACGCAGTATTTT.

In this sample, this clonotype turned up many times. The chain employs TRBV7-2 and TRBJ2-3; tentative D call: TRBD1 (5 bases). V dropped 1 base and J dropped 7 bases, with 15 bases sitting between them. CDR3 size: 15 residues. In germline, CDR1 is SGHTA, CDR2 FQGNSA. The CDR3 is CASSLVSAQGNTQYF. The DNA for the CDR3 is TGTGCCAGCAGCTTAGTGTCGGCCCAGGGAAATACGCAGTATTTT. The complete variable domain, with remaining parts taken from reference TRBV7-2 and TRBJ2-3, reads GAGVSQSPSNKVTEKGKDVELRCDPISGHTALYWYRQSLGQGLEFLIYFQGNSAPDKSGLPSDRFSAERTGGSVSTLTIQRTQQEDSAVYLCASSLVSAQGNTQYFGPGTRLTVL.

A few counts support this clonotype. The CDR3 is CASSDLAKPGNEQFF. In nucleotides, the CDR3 is TGTGCCAGCAGTGACCTAGCGAAACCCGGCAATGAGCAGTTCTTC. V is TRBV25-1 and J is TRBJ2-1, with a weak D call TRBD2 (6 bases). The length of the CDR3 is 15 residues. V was cut by 3 bases and J by 6 bases, with 15 bases left in between. The germline V gene encodes CDR1 MGHDK and CDR2 SYGVNS.

The chain uses TRBV20-1 and TRBJ2-5; D may be TRBD1 (5 bases). CDR1 and CDR2 (germline): DFQATT, SNEGSKA (reference sequence). CDR3 size: 14 residues. Trimming removed 6 bases at V and 2 bases at J, with 16 bases between. The CDR3 nucleotides are TGCAGTGCCCCTAGTGGGGCGGCGCAAGAGACCCAGTACTTC. This gives the protein CSAPSGAAQETQYF.

This chain joins TRBV6-2 or TRBV6-3 and TRBJ2-7; D is undetermined. The CDR3 spans 15 residues. In germline, CDR1 is MNHEY, CDR2 SVGEGT. Trimming took 0 bases from V and 2 from J, leaving 11 bases between them. The CDR3 region is CASSYSNGGPYEQYF. The DNA of the CDR3 is TGTGCCAGCAGTTACTCGAATGGCGGACCCTACGAGCAGTACTTC.

This clonotype was seen a handful of times. This rearrangement joins TRBV5-6 to TRBJ2-7; perhaps TRBD1 as D (6 bases). Germline V gene lookup returns CDR1 SGHDT and CDR2 YYEEEE. Trimming shortened V by 0 bases and J by 3 bases, and 10 bases separated the two germline ends. This CDR3 has 14 amino acids. CDR3 protein: CASSLGQDNYEQYF. The CDR3 coding sequence is TGTGCCAGCAGCTTGGGACAGGATAACTACGAGCAGTACTTC.

V usage is TRBV20-1 and J usage is TRBJ2-5; the D gene could be TRBD1 or TRBD2 (5 bases each). Trimming left V 4 bases short and J 4 bases short, with 16 bases between. The CDR3 spans 14 residues. CDR1 is DFQATT and CDR2 is SNEGSKA in the germline V gene (reference sequence). The CDR3 sequence is CSAIKPGTGETQYF. CDR3 coding DNA: TGCAGTGCTATTAAGCCAGGGACGGGAGAGACCCAGTACTTC.

This clonotype was detected a few times. This chain links TRBV20-1 with TRBJ2-7; D not resolved. Germline assignment: CDR1 DFQATT and CDR2 SNEGSKA (reference sequence). Trimming cost V 2 bases and J 1 base, with 3 bases left between them. The CDR3 runs 11 residues. In DNA form, the CDR3 reads TGCAGTGCTAGACCTTCCTACGAGCAGTACTTC. This codes for CSARPSYEQYF.